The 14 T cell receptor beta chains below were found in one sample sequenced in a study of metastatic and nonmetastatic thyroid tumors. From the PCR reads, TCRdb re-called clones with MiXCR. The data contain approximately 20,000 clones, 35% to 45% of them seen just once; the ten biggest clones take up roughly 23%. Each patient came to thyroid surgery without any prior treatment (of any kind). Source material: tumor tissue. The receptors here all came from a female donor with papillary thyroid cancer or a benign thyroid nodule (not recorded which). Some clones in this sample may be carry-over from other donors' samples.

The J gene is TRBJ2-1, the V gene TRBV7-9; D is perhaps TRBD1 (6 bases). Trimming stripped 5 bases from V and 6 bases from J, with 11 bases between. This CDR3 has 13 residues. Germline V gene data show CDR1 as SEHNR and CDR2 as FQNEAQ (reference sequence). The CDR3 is CASSKRDTNEQFF. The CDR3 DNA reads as TGTGCCAGCAGCAAACGGGACACCAATGAGCAGTTCTTC.

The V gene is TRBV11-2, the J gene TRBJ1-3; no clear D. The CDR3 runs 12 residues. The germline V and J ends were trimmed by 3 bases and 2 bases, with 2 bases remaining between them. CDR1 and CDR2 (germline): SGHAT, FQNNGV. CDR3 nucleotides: TGTGCCAGCAGCTTGACTGGAAACACCATATATTTT. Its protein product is CASSLTGNTIYF.

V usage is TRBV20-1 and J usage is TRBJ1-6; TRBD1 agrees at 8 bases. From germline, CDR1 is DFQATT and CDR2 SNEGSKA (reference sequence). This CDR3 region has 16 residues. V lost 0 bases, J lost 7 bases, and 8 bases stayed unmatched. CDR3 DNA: TGCAGTGCTAGAGATCCGACAGGGGTCGAGAATTCACCCCTCCACTTT. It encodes CSARDPTGVENSPLHF.

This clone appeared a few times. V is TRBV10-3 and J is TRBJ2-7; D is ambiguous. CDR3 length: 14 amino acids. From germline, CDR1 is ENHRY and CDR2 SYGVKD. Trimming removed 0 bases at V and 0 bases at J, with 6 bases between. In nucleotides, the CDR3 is TGTGCCATCAGTGAGTCACCACGCTCCTACGAGCAGTACTTC. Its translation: CAISESPRSYEQYF.

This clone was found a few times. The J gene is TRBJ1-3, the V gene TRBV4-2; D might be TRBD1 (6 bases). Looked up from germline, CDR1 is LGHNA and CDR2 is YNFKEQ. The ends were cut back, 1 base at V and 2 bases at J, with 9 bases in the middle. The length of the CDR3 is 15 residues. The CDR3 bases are TGTGCCAGCAGCCAAGGGGCAGGGGCTGGAAACACCATATATTTT. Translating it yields CASSQGAGAGNTIYF.

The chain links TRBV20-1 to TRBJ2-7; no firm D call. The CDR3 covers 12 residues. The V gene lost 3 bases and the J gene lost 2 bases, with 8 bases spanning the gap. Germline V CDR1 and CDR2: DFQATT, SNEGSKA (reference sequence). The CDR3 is CSASLQPYEQYF. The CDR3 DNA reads TGCAGTGCTAGCTTACAGCCCTACGAGCAGTACTTC.

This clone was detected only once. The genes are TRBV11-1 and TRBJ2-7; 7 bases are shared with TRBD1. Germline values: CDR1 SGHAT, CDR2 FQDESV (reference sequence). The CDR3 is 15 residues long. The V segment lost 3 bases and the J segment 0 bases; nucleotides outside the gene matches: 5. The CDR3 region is CASSLTAGGSYEQYF. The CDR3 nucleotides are TGTGCCAGCAGCTTGACCGCAGGGGGCTCCTACGAGCAGTACTTC.

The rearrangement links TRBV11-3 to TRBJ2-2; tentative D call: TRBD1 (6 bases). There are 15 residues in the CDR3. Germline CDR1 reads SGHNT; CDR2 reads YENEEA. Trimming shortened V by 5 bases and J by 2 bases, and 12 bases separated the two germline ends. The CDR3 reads CASSPDRLNTGELFF. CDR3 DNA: TGTGCCAGCAGCCCGGACAGACTAAACACCGGGGAGCTGTTTTTT.

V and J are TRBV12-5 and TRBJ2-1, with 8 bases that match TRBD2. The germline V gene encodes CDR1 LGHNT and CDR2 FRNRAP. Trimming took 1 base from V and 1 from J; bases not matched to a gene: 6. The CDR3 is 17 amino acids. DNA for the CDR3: TGTGCTAGTGGTTTGGCTATAACTAGCGGTTCCTACAATGAGCAGTTCTTC. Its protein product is CASGLAITSGSYNEQFF.

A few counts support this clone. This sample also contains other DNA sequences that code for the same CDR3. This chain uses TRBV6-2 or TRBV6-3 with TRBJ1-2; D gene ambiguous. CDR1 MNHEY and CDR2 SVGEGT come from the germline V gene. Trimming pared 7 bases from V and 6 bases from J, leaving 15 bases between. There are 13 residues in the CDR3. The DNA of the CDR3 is TGTGCCAGCAAAAAAATAGGGATTCATGGCTACACCTTC. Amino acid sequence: CASKKIGIHGYTF.

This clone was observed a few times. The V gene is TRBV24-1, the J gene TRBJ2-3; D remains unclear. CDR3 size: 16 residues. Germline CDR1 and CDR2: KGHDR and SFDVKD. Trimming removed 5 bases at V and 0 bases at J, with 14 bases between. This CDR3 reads CATSGTSPDSTDTQYF. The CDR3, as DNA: TGTGCCACCAGTGGCACTTCCCCGGACAGCACAGATACGCAGTATTTT.

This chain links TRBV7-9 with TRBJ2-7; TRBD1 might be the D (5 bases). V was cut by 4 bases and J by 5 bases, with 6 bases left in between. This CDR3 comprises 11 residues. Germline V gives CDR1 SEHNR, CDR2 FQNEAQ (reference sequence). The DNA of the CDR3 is TGTGCCAGCAGCTGGGGCCACGAGCAGTACTTC. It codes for CASSWGHEQYF.

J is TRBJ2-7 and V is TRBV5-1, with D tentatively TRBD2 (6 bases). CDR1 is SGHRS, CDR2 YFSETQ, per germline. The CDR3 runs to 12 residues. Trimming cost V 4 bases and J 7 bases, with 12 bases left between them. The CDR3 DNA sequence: TGCGCCAGCAGCCCCGGGACTTGGGAGCAGTACTTC. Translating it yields CASSPGTWEQYF.

As DNA, the CDR3 is TGCGCCAGCAGCTTTATGACAGGGGGTAATGGCTACACCTTC. Protein: CASSFMTGGNGYTF. This chain uses TRBV5-1 with TRBJ1-2; 9 bases match TRBD1. The CDR3 length is 14 residues. Germline CDR1 and CDR2: SGHRS and YFSETQ. J was trimmed by 6 bases and V by 2 bases; bases with no gene match: 5. The full variable domain, rest sourced from reference TRBV5-1 and TRBJ1-2, is KAGVTQTPRYLIKTRGQQVTLSCSPISGHRSVSWYQQTPGQGLQFLFEYFSETQRNKGNFPGRFSGRQFSNSRSEMNVSTLELGDSALYLCASSFMTGGNGYTFGSGTRLTVV.